This record concerns one T cell receptor beta chain sequence. Its antigen is unidentified. The data stem from a study of T cells in Graves' hyperthyroidism and ophthalmopathy. The CDR3 runs to 15 residues. Per germline, CDR1 MNHNS and CDR2 SASEGT. Trimming left V 5 bases short and J 6 bases short, with 20 bases between. Authors of the study amplified TCR beta CDR3 regions from RNA transcripts. With the HTBI primer set, the TCR CDR3 went through a first round of RT-PCR. TCRdb reprocessed the multiplex PCR reads with MiXCR, giving one entry per CDR3 protein. The sample yields under 650,000 distinct CDR3 sequences, about a sixth seen once. Researchers defined stable Graves' hyperthyroidism as no ophthalmopathy progression within 18 months. The study enrolled patients aged 18 to 65 with newly diagnosed hyperthyroidism of under 2 months' duration. Uncontrolled infection, other autoimmune disease, pregnancy or lactation excluded patients.

Study-wide findings and caveats: Most thyroid clonotypes that were expanded above 0.001 also turned up in blood.

V usage is TRBV6-1 and J usage is TRBJ2-7; a possible D gene is TRBD2 (5 bases). The sequencing sample was made of blood. The sequence was collected from a woman under 40 with Graves' hyperthyroidism. CDR3: CASSFVEPLRGEQYF. The CDR3 nucleotides read TGTGCCAGCAGTTTCGTAGAGCCGCTCCGGGGCGAGCAGTACTTC.